This TCR beta chain was captured by sequencing in a study of shared clonotypes between healthy human individuals. The data were produced by immunoSEQ multiplex PCR, yet TCRdb's version contains in-frame clones alone and is incomplete. The table has 450,000 to 600,000 clones, 79% seen once. Input material: PBMCs. This TCR came from a woman aged 40 to 50 in good health. Some clones in this sample may be carry-over from other donors' samples.

CDR3 nucleotide sequence: TGCAGCGTTGACACTAGCGGGGTATACAATGAGCAGTTCTTC. It is translated as CSVDTSGVYNEQFF. The V call is TRBV29-1, the J call TRBJ2-1, with 10 bases aligning to TRBD2. The V gene's germline CDR1 is SQVTM and CDR2 ANQGSEA. The CDR3 extends over 14 amino acids. The V segment lost 3 bases and the J segment 4 bases; nucleotides outside the gene matches: 3.